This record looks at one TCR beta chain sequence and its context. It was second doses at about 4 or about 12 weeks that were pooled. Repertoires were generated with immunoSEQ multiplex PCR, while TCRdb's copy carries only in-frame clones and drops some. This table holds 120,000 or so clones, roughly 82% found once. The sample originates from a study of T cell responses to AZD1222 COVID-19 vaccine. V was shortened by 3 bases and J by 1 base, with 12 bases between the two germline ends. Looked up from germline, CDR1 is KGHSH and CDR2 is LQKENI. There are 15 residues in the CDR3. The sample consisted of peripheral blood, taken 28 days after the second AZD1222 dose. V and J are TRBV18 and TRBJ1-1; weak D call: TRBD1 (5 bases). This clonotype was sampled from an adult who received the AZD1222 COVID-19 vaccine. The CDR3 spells CASSPLTVSNTEAFF. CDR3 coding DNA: TGTGCCAGCTCACCCTTGACAGTGTCGAACACTGAAGCTTTCTTT.